Presented here are 12 T cell receptor beta chains from one specimen sequenced in a study of T cells after yellow fever vaccination. TCRdb called the 5' RACE reads again in MiXCR, with one record for every CDR3 protein. Of about 85,000 distinct CDR3 sequences in the sample, more than 10% were seen once. Sequencing was performed on CD8+ T cells not binding an NS4B(214-222) dextramer, sorted from PBMCs, taken about 20 days after the first yellow fever vaccination. These receptors were taken from a young man who received the YFV17D yellow fever vaccine.

The chain has TRBV7-9 and TRBJ2-7; TRBD1 is a possible D gene (5 bases). Trimming cost V 5 bases and J 1 base, with 18 bases left between them. Germline CDR1 SEHNR, CDR2 FQNEAQ (reference sequence). The CDR3 is 16 amino acids. The CDR3 protein is CASSNPGSRVSYEQYF. In nucleotides, the CDR3 is TGTGCCAGCAGCAACCCAGGGTCACGGGTTTCCTACGAGCAGTACTTC.

This chain links TRBV18 with TRBJ1-1, with D uncertain. CDR1 and CDR2 from the germline V gene are KGHSH and LQKENI. Trimming shortened V by 2 bases and J by 0 bases, and 13 bases separated the two germline ends. The CDR3 length is 16 residues. The chain's CDR3 is CASSPGGGPMNTEAFF. The DNA for the CDR3 is TGTGCCAGCTCACCAGGCGGCGGGCCTATGAACACTGAAGCTTTCTTT.

The chain employs TRBV28 and TRBJ2-7; 9 bases map to TRBD1. Germline-derived CDR1 and CDR2 are MDHEN and SYDVKM. The V segment lost 6 bases and the J segment 1 base; nucleotides outside the gene matches: 1. The CDR3 length is 13 residues. CDR3 region: CASRQGASYEQYF. The CDR3 DNA follows: TGTGCCAGCAGACAGGGGGCATCCTACGAGCAGTACTTC.

The chain combines TRBV4-2 with TRBJ2-2; 11 bases line up with TRBD2. The germline V gene encodes CDR1 LGHNA and CDR2 YNFKEQ. The CDR3 is 19 residues long. The V and J ends lost 1 base and 4 bases, in that order; junction bases with no gene match: 11. CDR3 sequence: CASSQGTPGLAVTTGELFF. CDR3 in DNA: TGTGCCAGCAGCCAAGGGACCCCGGGACTAGCGGTTACCACCGGGGAGCTGTTTTTT.

This chain's CDR3 is CAREGTSGIAGANVLTF. The CDR3 DNA sequence: TGTGCCAGAGAGGGGACTAGCGGGATTGCTGGGGCCAACGTCCTGACTTTC. The genes are TRBV2 and TRBJ2-6; 13 bases map to TRBD2. J lost 2 bases, V lost 9 bases, and 7 bases had no gene match. The germline V gene encodes CDR1 SNHLY and CDR2 FYNNEI. The CDR3 is made up of 17 amino acids. Drawing the rest from reference TRBV2 and TRBJ2-6, the complete variable domain is EPEVTQTPSHQVTQMGQEVILRCVPISNHLYFYWYRQILGQKVEFLVSFYNNEISEKSEIFDDQFSVERPDGSNFTLKIRSTKLEDSAMYFCAREGTSGIAGANVLTFGAGSRLTVL.

The V call is TRBV27, the J call TRBJ2-1, with D possibly TRBD1 on 6 matching bases. V lost 4 bases and J lost 5, with 15 bases in between. This CDR3 has 15 residues. Germline-derived CDR1 and CDR2 are MNHEY and SMNVEV (reference sequence). The chain's CDR3 is CASSSSTGIDNEQFF. The DNA of the CDR3 is TGTGCCAGCAGTTCATCCACAGGGATTGACAATGAGCAGTTCTTC.

This clonotype was observed at least ten times. The chain carries TRBV5-1 and TRBJ1-1; D is undetermined. Between the trimmed V and J ends, which lost 0 bases and 0 bases, there was a span of 6 bases. CDR3 length: 14 amino acids. Germline V gene data show CDR1 as SGHRS and CDR2 as YFSETQ. CDR3 coding DNA: TGCGCCAGCAGCTTGGCGTACCTGAACACTGAAGCTTTCTTT. It encodes CASSLAYLNTEAFF. The variable domain in full, with the rest retrieved from reference TRBV5-1 and TRBJ1-1, is KAGVTQTPRYLIKTRGQQVTLSCSPISGHRSVSWYQQTPGQGLQFLFEYFSETQRNKGNFPGRFSGRQFSNSRSEMNVSTLELGDSALYLCASSLAYLNTEAFFGQGTRLTVV.

The genes are TRBV15 and TRBJ2-3; 7 bases align to TRBD1. Per germline, CDR1 LNHNV and CDR2 YYDKDF (reference sequence). The CDR3 spans 16 residues. J was trimmed by 5 bases and V by 0 bases; bases with no gene match: 8. The CDR3 region is CATSRDREGARDTQYF. The DNA of the CDR3 is TGTGCCACCAGCAGAGATCGTGAGGGGGCCAGAGATACGCAGTATTTT.

The table lists this clonotype with a few counts. V gene TRBV5-1 combines with J gene TRBJ2-2; tentative D call: TRBD1 (6 bases). V shed 4 bases and J shed 2 bases, with 12 bases lying between them. The V gene's germline CDR1 is SGHRS and CDR2 YFSETQ. The CDR3 consists of 15 residues. The CDR3 region has the DNA TGCGCCAGCAGCCACAGGGTGTCCAACACCGGGGAGCTGTTTTTT. Its translation is CASSHRVSNTGELFF.

About this clonotype itself: Because the CDR3 is missing its conserved closing phenylalanine or tryptophan, this is likely a read error. No DNA is shown, since the ends of the CDR3 on it are uncertain; the CDR3 is the one TCRdb lists. The chain links TRBV18 to TRBJ2-1. The CDR3 is 11 amino acids in total, end residues counted. CDR1 and CDR2 from the germline V gene are KGHSH and LQKENI. CDR3 sequence: CASSDREKDLL.

The V call is TRBV27, the J call TRBJ2-1; TRBD2 matches 9 bases. The CDR3 has 16 residues. Germline-derived CDR1 and CDR2 are MNHEY and SMNVEV (reference sequence). The V and J ends lost 5 bases and 2 bases, in that order; junction bases with no gene match: 7. CDR3 DNA: TGTGCCAGCAGTCCCTACCGACTAGCGGCCTACAATGAGCAGTTCTTC. This gives the protein CASSPYRLAAYNEQFF.

The chain employs TRBV7-2 and TRBJ2-7; 9 bases fit TRBD1. The V and J ends lost 0 bases and 1 base, in that order; junction bases with no gene match: 1. In germline, CDR1 is SGHTA, CDR2 FQGNSA. This CDR3 has 15 residues. CDR3 sequence: CASSLAGQGSYEQYV. The CDR3 coding sequence is TGTGCCAGCAGCTTAGCGGGACAGGGTTCCTACGAGCAGTACGTC.